The clone carrying this T cell receptor beta chain has only a few counts. Its antigen is unknown. The individuals who served as donors were healthy Caucasians living in Russia, aged roughly 6 to 100. At least 6.5 million PBMCs were isolated per sample. CDR1 SGHRS and CDR2 YFSETQ come from the germline V gene. V was pared by 5 bases and J by 5 bases, with 14 bases between. The CDR3 runs 13 residues. The data were taken from a study of blood T cells in healthy people across ages. Study-level results: Researchers report that TCR beta diversity correlated strongly with naive T cell percentage. The fall in TCR beta diversity per million T cells was roughly linear with age.

Sample-barcoded 5' priming and a J-beta primer mix drove a second PCR of roughly 6 to 12 cycles. TCRdb re-called the 5' RACE reads through MiXCR, storing one row per CDR3 protein. The sample records some 640,000 distinct CDR3 sequences, approximately 50% being singletons. The rearrangement joins TRBV5-1 to TRBJ2-7; D uncertain. Sequences were obtained from blood. The sequence came from a woman aged 60-75 years in good health. The CDR3 nucleotides are TGCGCCAGCAGTACTGAGCCTGGGGACGAGCAGTACTTC. Residues: CASSTEPGDEQYF. The full variable domain, its missing parts supplied by reference TRBV5-1 and TRBJ2-7, is KAGVTQTPRYLIKTRGQQVTLSCSPISGHRSVSWYQQTPGQGLQFLFEYFSETQRNKGNFPGRFSGRQFSNSRSEMNVSTLELGDSALYLCASSTEPGDEQYFGPGTRLTVT.